This T cell receptor (beta chain) was found in a study of cytomegalovirus exposure and HLA in healthy donors. Study results and limitations: Both high specificity and high sensitivity reportedly marked the classifier's diagnosis of cytomegalovirus status.

About this clone itself: Its target is unknown.

TCRdb's copy holds only in-frame clones and misses some; the assay was immunoSEQ multiplex PCR. The sample lists some 250,000 clones; 90% were seen once. CDR3 length: 15 residues. What was sequenced was PBMCs. The TCR sequence derives from a woman under 40 in good health and CMV-seronegative. V usage is TRBV21-1 and J usage is TRBJ2-5. TRBV21-1 counts as a pseudogene. CDR3 in amino acids: CASSKVRDSQEAQYF. Written as DNA, the CDR3 is TGTGCCAGCAGCAAAGTAAGGGATAGTCAAGAGGCCCAGTACTTC.